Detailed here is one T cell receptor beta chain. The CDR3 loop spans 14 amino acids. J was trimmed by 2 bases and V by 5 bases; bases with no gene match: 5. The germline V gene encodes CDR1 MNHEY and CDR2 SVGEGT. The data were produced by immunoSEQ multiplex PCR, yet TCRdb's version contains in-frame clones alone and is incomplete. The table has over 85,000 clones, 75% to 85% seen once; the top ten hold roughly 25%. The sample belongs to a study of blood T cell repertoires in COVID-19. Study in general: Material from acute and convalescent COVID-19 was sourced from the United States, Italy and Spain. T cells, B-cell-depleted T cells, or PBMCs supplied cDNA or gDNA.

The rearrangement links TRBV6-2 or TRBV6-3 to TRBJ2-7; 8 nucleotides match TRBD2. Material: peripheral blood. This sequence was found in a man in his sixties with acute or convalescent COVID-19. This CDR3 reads CASSRGGGPYEQYF. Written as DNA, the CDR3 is TGTGCCAGCAGTAGGGGCGGGGGGCCCTACGAGCAGTACTTC.